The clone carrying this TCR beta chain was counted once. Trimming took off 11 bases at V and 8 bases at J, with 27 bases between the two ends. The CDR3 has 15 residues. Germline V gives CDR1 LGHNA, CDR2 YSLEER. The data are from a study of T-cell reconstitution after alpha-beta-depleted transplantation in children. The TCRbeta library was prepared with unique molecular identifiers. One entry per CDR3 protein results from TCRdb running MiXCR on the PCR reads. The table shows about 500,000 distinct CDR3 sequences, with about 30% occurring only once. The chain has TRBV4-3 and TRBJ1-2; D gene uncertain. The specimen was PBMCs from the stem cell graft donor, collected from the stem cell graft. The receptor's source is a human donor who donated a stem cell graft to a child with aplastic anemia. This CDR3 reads CAASQDTGTPLGYTF. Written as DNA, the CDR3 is TGCGCCGCCAGCCAAGATACTGGCACCCCCCTGGGCTACACCTTC.